A single sample is the source of the 12 T cell receptor beta chains below, sequenced in a study of Ad26.COV2.S vaccination and SARS-CoV-2 variants. Treatment given: 15 to 20 received Ad26.COV2.S at low or high dose, single or two shots; about 5 received placebo; per-sample allocation not given. Samples were taken on day 63 after the first vaccine or placebo injection. Here immunoSEQ multiplex PCR was the method, and the copy in TCRdb shows in-frame clones only, minus some. This sample has about 350,000 clones, with around nine tenths found just once. The sequences come from peripheral blood, collected in a trial of Ad26.COV2.S vaccine versus placebo. All receptors come from a person between 18 and 60 years old who received the Ad26.COV2.S COVID-19 vaccine or a placebo.

In this sample, this clone turned up once. Other DNA sequences in this specimen translate into the identical CDR3. This chain uses TRBV9 with TRBJ1-2; 7 bases are a match to TRBD1. J lost 1 base, V lost 4 bases, and 1 base had no gene match. The germline V gene encodes CDR1 SGDLS and CDR2 YYNGEE. CDR3 length: 13 amino acids. The CDR3 bases are TGTGCCAGCAGCCGGGACAGTAACTATGGCTACACCTTC. Protein product: CASSRDSNYGYTF.

The gene calls are TRBV5-1 and TRBJ2-1; D unclear. The germline CDR1 and CDR2 sequences are SGHRS and YFSETQ. The CDR3 loop spans 13 amino acids. Trimming cost V 5 bases and J 6 bases, with 12 bases left between them. The CDR3 DNA reads as TGCGCCAGCAGGGCGTCGGTTCCCAATGAGCAGTTCTTC. Amino acid sequence: CASRASVPNEQFF. Looking up the rest from reference TRBV5-1 and TRBJ2-1 gives the full variable domain: KAGVTQTPRYLIKTRGQQVTLSCSPISGHRSVSWYQQTPGQGLQFLFEYFSETQRNKGNFPGRFSGRQFSNSRSEMNVSTLELGDSALYLCASRASVPNEQFFGPGTRLTVL.

The chain combines TRBV6-6 with TRBJ2-7; 9 bases line up with TRBD1. Germline trimming cut 6 bases from V and 6 bases from J; bases unmatched to any gene: 3. Germline V gives CDR1 MNHNY, CDR2 SVGAGI (reference sequence). This CDR3 region has 12 residues. CDR3 sequence (DNA): TGTGCCAGCAGCAAGACAGGGGGCGAGCAGTACTTC. It codes for CASSKTGGEQYF.

The DNA for the CDR3 is TGCGCCAGCAGCCAAGGGAGGTCGCGGGGGGGGCGAGATACGCAGTATTTT. As protein: CASSQGRSRGGRDTQYF. The V gene is TRBV4-1, the J gene TRBJ2-3; TRBD2 agrees at 9 bases. Germline CDR1 MGHRA, CDR2 YSYEKL. The CDR3 covers 17 residues. V shed 1 base, J shed 5 bases, and the junction held 10 bases outside the gene matches.

The chain employs TRBV9 and TRBJ2-5; 9 positions agree with TRBD2. CDR1 SGDLS and CDR2 YYNGEE come from the germline V gene. Trimming cost V 0 bases and J 5 bases; bases outside gene matches: 8. The CDR3 covers 16 residues. CDR3 loop: CASSVGGVAGVETQYF. Written as DNA, the CDR3 is TGTGCCAGCAGCGTAGGTGGGGTAGCGGGGGTTGAGACCCAGTACTTC.

This clone appeared a few times. This chain connects TRBV18 to TRBJ1-2, with TRBD1 matching 9 bases. The CDR3 has 15 amino acids. V lost 4 bases, J lost 2 bases, and 5 bases stayed unmatched. Germline assignment: CDR1 KGHSH and CDR2 LQKENI. The CDR3 region has the DNA TGTGCCAGCTCACTCCGGGACAGGGTAAACTATGGCTACACCTTC. Translated, it gives CASSLRDRVNYGYTF.

The rearrangement joins TRBV19 to TRBJ2-7; no reliable D call. Germline CDR1 is LNHDA and CDR2 is SQIVND (reference sequence). Trimming removed 3 bases from V and 3 bases from J, with 12 bases in between. The CDR3 loop spans 14 amino acids. CDR3: CASSMIATIYEQYF. As DNA, the CDR3 is TGTGCCAGTAGTATGATAGCTACCATCTACGAGCAGTACTTC.

J is TRBJ2-2 and V is TRBV6-2 or TRBV6-3; D is possibly TRBD1 (5 bases). Trimming removed 2 bases at V and 4 bases at J, with 8 bases between. The germline V gene has CDR1 MNHEY and CDR2 SVGEGT. This CDR3 is built from 14 residues. The CDR3 DNA reads TGTGCCAGCAGTTACGGGGCCCTCACCGGGGAGCTGTTTTTT. This translates into CASSYGALTGELFF.

The chain joins TRBV7-6 to TRBJ2-2; TRBD1 matches 10 bases. The CDR3 has 18 amino acids. Germline CDR1 and CDR2: SGHVS and FNYEAQ. The ends lost 3 bases at V and 6 bases at J; junction bases unmatched: 13. The CDR3 spells CASSFWTGGVVSAGELFF. CDR3 coding DNA: TGTGCCAGCAGCTTCTGGACAGGGGGGGTAGTGAGCGCCGGGGAGCTGTTTTTT.

This clone was recorded many times. The genes are TRBV7-8 and TRBJ2-7; 9 bases align to TRBD2. The CDR3 is 16 amino acids. The ends lost 3 bases at V and 4 bases at J; junction bases unmatched: 10. Germline CDR1 reads SGHVS; CDR2 reads FQNEAQ. CDR3 region: CASSFGFRRGGYEQYF. DNA of the CDR3: TGTGCCAGCAGCTTTGGGTTTAGGCGGGGGGGTTACGAGCAGTACTTC.

This chain uses TRBV3-1 (or the pseudogene TRBV3-2) with TRBJ1-5, with unresolved D. Trimming cost V 4 bases and J 8 bases, with 12 bases left between them. CDR3 length: 13 amino acids. Germline CDR1 LGHDT, CDR2 YNNKEL (reference sequence). This CDR3 reads CASSPSSREPQHF. CDR3 nucleotide sequence: TGTGCCAGCAGCCCCTCGTCCCGAGAGCCCCAGCATTTT.

The chain is built from TRBV27 and TRBJ2-3; possibly TRBD1 for D (5 bases). Germline V gene lookup returns CDR1 MNHEY and CDR2 SMNVEV (reference sequence). The V and J ends lost 4 bases and 4 bases respectively, with 18 bases between them. This CDR3 has 16 residues. CDR3 sequence: CASSWLGRGRPDTQYF. The CDR3 DNA follows: TGTGCCAGCAGTTGGCTCGGTAGGGGCCGACCAGATACGCAGTATTTT.